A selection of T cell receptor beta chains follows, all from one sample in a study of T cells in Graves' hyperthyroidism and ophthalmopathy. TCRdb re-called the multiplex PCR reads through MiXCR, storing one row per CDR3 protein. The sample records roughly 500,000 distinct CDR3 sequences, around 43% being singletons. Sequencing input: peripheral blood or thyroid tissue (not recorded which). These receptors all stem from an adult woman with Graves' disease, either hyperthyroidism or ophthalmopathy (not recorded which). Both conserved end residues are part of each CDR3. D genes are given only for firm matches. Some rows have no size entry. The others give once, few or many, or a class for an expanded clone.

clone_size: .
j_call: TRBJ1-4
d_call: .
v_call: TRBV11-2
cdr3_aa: CASSLGQGWGKKLFF
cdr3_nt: TGTGCCAGCAGCTTAGGACAAGGGTGGGGTAAAAAACTGTTTTTT

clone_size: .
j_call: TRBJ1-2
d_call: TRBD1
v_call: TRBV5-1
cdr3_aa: CASSLTGVSGYTF
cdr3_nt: TGCGCCAGCAGCCTTACAGGGGTGTCAGGCTACACCTTC

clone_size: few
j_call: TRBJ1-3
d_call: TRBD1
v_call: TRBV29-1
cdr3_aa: CSALGGQGARDTIYF
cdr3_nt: TGCAGCGCCCTCGGTGGACAGGGGGCTCGTGACACCATATATTTT

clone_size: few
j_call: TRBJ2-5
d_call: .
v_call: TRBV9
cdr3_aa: CASSVTSLRETQYF
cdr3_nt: TGTGCCAGCAGCGTGACTAGTCTCCGGGAGACCCAGTACTTC

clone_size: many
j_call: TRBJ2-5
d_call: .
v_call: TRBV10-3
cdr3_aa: CAIRGTGETQYF
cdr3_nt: TGTGCCATCAGGGGTACCGGGGAGACCCAGTACTTC

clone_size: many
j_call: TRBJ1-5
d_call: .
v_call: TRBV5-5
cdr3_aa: CASSLGPNSNQPQHF
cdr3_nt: TGTGCCAGCAGCCTAGGGCCCAATAGCAATCAGCCCCAGCATTTT

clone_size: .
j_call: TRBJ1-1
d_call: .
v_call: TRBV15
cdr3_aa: CATSRDRDNTEAFF
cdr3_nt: TGTGCCACCAGCAGAGACAGGGACAACACTGAAGCTTTCTTT

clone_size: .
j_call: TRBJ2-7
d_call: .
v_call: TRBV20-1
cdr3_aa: CSAKRGSDSGYEQYF
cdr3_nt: TGCAGTGCTAAACGCGGTAGCGATTCCGGCTACGAGCAGTACTTC

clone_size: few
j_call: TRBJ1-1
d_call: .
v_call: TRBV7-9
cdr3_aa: CASSPSFGGHPYDGGTEAFF
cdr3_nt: TGTGCCAGCAGCCCGTCCTTTGGAGGGCACCCCTATGACGGCGGCACTGAAGCTTTCTTT

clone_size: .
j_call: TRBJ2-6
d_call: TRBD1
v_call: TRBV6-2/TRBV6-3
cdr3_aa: CASSRPLGTEFSGANVLTF
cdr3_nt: TGTGCCAGCAGCCGGCCCCTCGGGACAGAGTTCTCTGGGGCCAACGTCCTGACTTTC

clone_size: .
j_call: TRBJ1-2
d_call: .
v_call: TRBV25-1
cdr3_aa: CASSEIKGVGYTF
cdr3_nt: TGTGCCAGCAGTGAAATCAAGGGTGTTGGCTACACCTTC

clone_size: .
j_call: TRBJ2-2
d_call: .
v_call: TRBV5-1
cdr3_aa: CASSPHPAGSNTGELFF
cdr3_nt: TGCGCCAGCAGCCCCCACCCAGCGGGTTCGAACACCGGGGAGCTGTTTTTT

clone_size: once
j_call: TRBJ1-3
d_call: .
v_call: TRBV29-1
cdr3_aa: CSVGIEAGNTIYF
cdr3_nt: TGCAGCGTTGGAATCGAGGCTGGAAACACCATATATTTT

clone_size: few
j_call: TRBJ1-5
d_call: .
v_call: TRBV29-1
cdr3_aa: CSVGGLGDQPQHF
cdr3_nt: TGCAGCGTCGGGGGACTAGGTGATCAGCCCCAGCATTTT

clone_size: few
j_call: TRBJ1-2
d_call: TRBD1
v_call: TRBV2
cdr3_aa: CARQGAYGYTF
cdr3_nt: TGTGCCAGACAGGGGGCCTATGGCTACACCTTC

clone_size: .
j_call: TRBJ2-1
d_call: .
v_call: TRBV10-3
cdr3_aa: CAISGTGYEQFF
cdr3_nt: TGTGCCATCAGTGGAACAGGGTATGAGCAGTTCTTC

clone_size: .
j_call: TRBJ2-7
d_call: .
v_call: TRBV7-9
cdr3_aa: CASSVAYPGSAYEQYF
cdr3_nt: TGTGCCAGCAGCGTTGCCTATCCAGGGAGTGCTTACGAGCAGTACTTC

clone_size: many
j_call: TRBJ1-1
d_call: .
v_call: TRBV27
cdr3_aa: CASSLSRGTLGTEAFF
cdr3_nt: TGTGCCAGCAGTTTATCGCGAGGGACACTGGGCACTGAAGCTTTCTTT

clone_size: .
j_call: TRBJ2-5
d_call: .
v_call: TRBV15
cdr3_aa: CATSSAGETQYF
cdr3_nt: TGTGCCACCAGCTCAGCAGGGGAGACCCAGTACTTC

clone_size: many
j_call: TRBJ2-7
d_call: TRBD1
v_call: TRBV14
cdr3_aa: CASSRDRKYEQYF
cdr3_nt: TGTGCCAGCAGCCGGGACAGGAAGTACGAGCAGTACTTC

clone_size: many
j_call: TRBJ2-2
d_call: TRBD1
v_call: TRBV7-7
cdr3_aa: CASSEGAVNTGELFF
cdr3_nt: TGTGCTAGCAGCGAGGGGGCGGTTAACACCGGGGAGCTGTTTTTT

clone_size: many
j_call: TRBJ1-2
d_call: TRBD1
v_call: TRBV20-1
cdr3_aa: CSAKGVTGQQSYGYTF
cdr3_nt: TGCAGTGCTAAAGGTGTGACGGGACAGCAAAGCTATGGCTACACCTTC

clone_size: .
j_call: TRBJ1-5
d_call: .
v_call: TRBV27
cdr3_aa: CASSVSGVGPQHF
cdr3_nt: TGTGCCAGCAGTGTATCGGGGGTAGGGCCCCAGCATTTT

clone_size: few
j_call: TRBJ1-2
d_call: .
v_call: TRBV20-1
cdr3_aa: CSAFARDTSGDDGYTF
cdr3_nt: TGCAGTGCATTTGCCCGGGACACTTCCGGGGACGATGGCTACACCTTC

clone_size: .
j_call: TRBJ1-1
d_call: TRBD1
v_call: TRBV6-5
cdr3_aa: CASSYSLQDRGTTEAFF
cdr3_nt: TGTGCCAGCAGTTACAGCCTCCAGGACAGGGGGACAACTGAAGCTTTCTTT

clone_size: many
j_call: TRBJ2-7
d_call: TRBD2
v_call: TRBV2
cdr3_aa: CASSPPEDGRRTYDEQYF
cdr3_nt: TGTGCCAGCAGTCCCCCCGAAGACGGGAGGAGAACCTACGACGAGCAGTACTTC

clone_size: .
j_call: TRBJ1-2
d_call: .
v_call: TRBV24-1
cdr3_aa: CATSESFENYGYTF
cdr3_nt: TGTGCCACCAGTGAGTCGTTCGAGAACTATGGCTACACCTTC

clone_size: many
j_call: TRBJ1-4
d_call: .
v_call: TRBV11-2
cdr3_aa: CASSLDGQQFEKLFF
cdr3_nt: TGTGCCAGCAGCTTAGACGGACAACAATTTGAAAAACTGTTTTTT

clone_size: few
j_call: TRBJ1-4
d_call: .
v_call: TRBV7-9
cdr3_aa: CASSFGTSGEKLFF
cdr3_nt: TGTGCCAGCAGCTTTGGGACCTCCGGTGAAAAACTGTTTTTT

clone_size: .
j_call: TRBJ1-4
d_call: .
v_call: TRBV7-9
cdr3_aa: CASRGRTDEKLFF
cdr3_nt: TGTGCCAGCAGGGGACGGACGGATGAAAAACTGTTTTTT

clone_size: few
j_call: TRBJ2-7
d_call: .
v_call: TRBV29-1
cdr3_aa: CSLGGNEQYF
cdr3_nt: TGCAGCTTAGGGGGAAACGAGCAGTACTTC

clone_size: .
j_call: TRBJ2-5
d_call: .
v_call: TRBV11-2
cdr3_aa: CASSSSREETQYF
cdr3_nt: TGTGCCAGCAGCTCCTCCCGGGAAGAGACCCAGTACTTC

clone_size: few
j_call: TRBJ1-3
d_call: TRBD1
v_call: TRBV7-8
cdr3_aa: CASSPNRGDTIYF
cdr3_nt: TGTGCCAGCAGCCCGAACAGGGGAGACACCATATATTTT

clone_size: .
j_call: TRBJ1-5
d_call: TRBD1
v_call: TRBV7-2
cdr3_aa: CASSSDRASNQPQHF
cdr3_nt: TGTGCCAGCAGCTCCGACAGGGCTAGCAATCAGCCCCAGCATTTT

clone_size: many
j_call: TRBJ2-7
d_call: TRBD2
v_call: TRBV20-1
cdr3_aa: CSAEPGLAPKPSYEQYF
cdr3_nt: TGCAGTGCTGAACCGGGACTAGCGCCTAAACCTTCCTACGAGCAGTACTTC

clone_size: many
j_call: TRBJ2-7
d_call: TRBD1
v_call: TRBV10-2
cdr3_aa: CASSQPGQGSEQYF
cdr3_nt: TGCGCCAGCAGCCAACCGGGACAGGGTAGCGAGCAGTACTTC

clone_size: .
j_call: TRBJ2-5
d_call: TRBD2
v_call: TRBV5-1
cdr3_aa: CASSLGLAGGPETQYF
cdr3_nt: TGCGCCAGCAGCCTTGGACTAGCGGGAGGGCCAGAGACCCAGTACTTC

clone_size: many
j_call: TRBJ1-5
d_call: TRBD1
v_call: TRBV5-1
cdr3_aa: CASKGQRFNQPQHF
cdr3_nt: TGCGCCAGCAAGGGACAGCGATTTAATCAGCCCCAGCATTTT

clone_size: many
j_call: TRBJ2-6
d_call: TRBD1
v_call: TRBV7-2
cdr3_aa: CASRAGGSGANVLTF
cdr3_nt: TGTGCCAGCAGAGCAGGGGGCTCTGGGGCCAACGTCCTGACTTTC

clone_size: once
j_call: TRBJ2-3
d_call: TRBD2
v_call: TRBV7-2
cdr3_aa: CATGTSMTDTQYF
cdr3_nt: TGTGCCACCGGGACTAGCATGACAGATACGCAGTATTTT

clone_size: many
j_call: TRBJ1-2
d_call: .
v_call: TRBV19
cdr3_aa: CASNPRGGNYGYTF
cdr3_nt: TGTGCCAGCAACCCCCGGGGGGGTAACTATGGCTACACCTTC

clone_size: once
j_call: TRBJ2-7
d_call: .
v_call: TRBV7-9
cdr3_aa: CASSISGNGEQYF
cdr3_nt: TGTGCCAGCAGCATATCAGGGAATGGGGAGCAGTACTTC

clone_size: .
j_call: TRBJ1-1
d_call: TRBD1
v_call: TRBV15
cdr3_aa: CATSRGQGMAEAFF
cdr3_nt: TGTGCCACCAGCAGAGGACAGGGTATGGCTGAAGCTTTCTTT

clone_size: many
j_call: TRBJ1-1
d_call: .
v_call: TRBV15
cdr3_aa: CATSSYTEAFF
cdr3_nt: TGTGCCACCAGCTCGTACACTGAAGCTTTCTTT

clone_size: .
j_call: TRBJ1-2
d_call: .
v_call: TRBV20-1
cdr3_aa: CSAGPTRYTF
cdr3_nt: TGCAGTGCTGGGCCCACTCGGTACACCTTC

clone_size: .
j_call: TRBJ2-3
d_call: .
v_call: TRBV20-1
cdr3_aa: CSARDWRGTDTQYF
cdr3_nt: TGCAGTGCTAGAGACTGGCGGGGCACAGATACGCAGTATTTT

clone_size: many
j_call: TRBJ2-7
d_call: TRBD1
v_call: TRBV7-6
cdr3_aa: CASSMDRNYEQYF
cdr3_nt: TGTGCCAGCAGCATGGACAGGAACTACGAGCAGTACTTC

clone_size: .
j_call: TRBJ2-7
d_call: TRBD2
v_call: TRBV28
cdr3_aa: CASSLTLAEHYEQYF
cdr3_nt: TGTGCCAGCAGTTTGACACTAGCGGAGCACTACGAGCAGTACTTC

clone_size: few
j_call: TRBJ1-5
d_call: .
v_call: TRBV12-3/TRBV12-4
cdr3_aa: CASSTDRQPQHF
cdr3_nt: TGTGCCAGCAGCACGGACAGACAGCCCCAGCATTTT

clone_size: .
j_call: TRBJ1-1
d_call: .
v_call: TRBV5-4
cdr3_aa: CASSFEGWDTETFF
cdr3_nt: TGTGCCAGCAGCTTCGAAGGGTGGGACACTGAGACTTTCTTT